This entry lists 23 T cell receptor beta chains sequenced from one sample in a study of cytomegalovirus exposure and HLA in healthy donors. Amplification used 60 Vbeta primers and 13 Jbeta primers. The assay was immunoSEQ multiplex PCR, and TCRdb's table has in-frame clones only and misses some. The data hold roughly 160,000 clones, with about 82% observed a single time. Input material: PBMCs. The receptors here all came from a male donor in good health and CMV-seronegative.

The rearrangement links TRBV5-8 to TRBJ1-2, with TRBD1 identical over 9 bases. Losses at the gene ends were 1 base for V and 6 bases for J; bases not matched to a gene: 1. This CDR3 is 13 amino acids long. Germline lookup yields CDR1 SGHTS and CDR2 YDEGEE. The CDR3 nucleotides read TGTGCCAGCAGCTTGACAGGGGGCAATGGCTACACCTTC. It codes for CASSLTGGNGYTF.

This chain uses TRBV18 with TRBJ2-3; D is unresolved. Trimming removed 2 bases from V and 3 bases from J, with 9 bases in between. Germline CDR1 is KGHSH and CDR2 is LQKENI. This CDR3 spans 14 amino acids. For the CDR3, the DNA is TGTGCCAGCTCACCAGCCCGGAGTACAGATACGCAGTATTTT. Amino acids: CASSPARSTDTQYF. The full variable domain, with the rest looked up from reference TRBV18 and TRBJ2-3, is NAGVMQNPRHLVRRRGQEARLRCSPMKGHSHVYWYRQLPEEGLKFMVYLQKENIIDESGMPKERFSAEFPKEGPSILRIQQVVRGDSAAYFCASSPARSTDTQYFGPGTRLTVL.

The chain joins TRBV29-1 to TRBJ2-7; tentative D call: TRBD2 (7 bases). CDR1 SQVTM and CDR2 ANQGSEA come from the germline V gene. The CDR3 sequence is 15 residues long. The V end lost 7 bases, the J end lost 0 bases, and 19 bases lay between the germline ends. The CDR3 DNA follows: TGCAGCGGAGGGTGGCGGGGGCCGAGCTCCTACGAGCAGTACTTC. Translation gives CSGGWRGPSSYEQYF.

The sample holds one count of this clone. As DNA, the CDR3 is TGCGCCAGCAGAAGGGACAGGGGGCTAACCGGGGAGCTGTTTTTT. This gives the protein CASRRDRGLTGELFF. This sequence joins TRBV5-1 and TRBJ2-2; 12 bases agree with TRBD1. J gave up 5 bases and V 5 bases, and 4 bases lay outside the gene matches. This CDR3 has 15 residues. Per the germline V gene, CDR1 is SGHRS and CDR2 is YFSETQ.

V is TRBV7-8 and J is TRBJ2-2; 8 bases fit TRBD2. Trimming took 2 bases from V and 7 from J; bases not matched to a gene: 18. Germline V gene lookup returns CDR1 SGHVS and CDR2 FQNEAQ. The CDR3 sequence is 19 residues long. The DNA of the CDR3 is TGTGCCAGCAGCTTAATCTCTACAGCGGGAGTAAGATGGGGCGGGGAGCTGTTTTTT. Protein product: CASSLISTAGVRWGGELFF.

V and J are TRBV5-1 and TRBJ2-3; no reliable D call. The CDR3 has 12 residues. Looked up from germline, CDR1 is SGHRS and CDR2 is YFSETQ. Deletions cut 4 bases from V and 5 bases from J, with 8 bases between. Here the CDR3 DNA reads TGCGCCAGCAGCCAGGCGCGAGATACGCAGTATTTT. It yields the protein CASSQARDTQYF. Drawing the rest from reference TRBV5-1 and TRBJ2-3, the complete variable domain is KAGVTQTPRYLIKTRGQQVTLSCSPISGHRSVSWYQQTPGQGLQFLFEYFSETQRNKGNFPGRFSGRQFSNSRSEMNVSTLELGDSALYLCASSQARDTQYFGPGTRLTVL.

CDR3 nucleotide sequence: TGTGCCAGCAGCTCCTTACCTGTAGCGGGGGACTACGAGCAGTACTTC. Translated: CASSSLPVAGDYEQYF. The V call is TRBV7-9, the J call TRBJ2-7; 9 bases fit TRBD2. Germline V CDR1 and CDR2: SEHNR, FQNEAQ (reference sequence). Trimming cost V 4 bases and J 3 bases; bases outside gene matches: 10. This CDR3 region has 16 residues.

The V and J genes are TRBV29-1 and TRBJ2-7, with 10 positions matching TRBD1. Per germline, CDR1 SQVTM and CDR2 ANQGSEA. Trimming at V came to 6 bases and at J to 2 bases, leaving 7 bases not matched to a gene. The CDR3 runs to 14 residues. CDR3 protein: CSVAGTGVAYEQYF. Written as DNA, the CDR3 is TGCAGCGTCGCCGGGACAGGGGTCGCCTACGAGCAGTACTTC.

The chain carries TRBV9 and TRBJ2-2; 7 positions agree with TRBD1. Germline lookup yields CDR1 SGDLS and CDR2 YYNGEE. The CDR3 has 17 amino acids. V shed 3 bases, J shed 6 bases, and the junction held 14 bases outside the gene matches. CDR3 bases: TGTGCCAGCAGCGCCCGGACAGGTCCCGGCATCTCCGGGGAGCTGTTTTTT. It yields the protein CASSARTGPGISGELFF.

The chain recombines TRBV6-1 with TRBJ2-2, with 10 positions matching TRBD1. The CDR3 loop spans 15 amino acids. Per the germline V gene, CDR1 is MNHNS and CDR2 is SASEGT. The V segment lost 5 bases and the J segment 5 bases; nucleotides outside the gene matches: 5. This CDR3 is CASSFGQGGTGELFF. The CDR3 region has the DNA TGTGCCAGCAGTTTTGGACAGGGGGGGACCGGGGAGCTGTTTTTT.

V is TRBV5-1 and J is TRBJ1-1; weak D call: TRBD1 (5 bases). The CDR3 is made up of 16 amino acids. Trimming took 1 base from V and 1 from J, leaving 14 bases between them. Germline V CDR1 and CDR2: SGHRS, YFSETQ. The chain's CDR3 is CASSLTPGLRNTEAFF. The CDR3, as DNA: TGCGCCAGCAGCTTGACGCCAGGGCTTCGGAACACTGAAGCTTTCTTT.

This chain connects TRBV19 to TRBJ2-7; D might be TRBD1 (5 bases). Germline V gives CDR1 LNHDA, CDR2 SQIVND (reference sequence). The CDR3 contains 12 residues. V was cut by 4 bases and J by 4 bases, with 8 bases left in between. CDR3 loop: CASSKDSYEQYF. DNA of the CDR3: TGTGCCAGTAGTAAAGACAGTTACGAGCAGTACTTC.

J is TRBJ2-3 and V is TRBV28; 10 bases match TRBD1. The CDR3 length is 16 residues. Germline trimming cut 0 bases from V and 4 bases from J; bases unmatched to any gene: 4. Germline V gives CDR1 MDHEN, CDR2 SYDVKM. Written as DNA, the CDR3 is TGTGCCAGCAGTTTATGGTTCGGGACAGGGGCAGATACGCAGTATTTT. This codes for CASSLWFGTGADTQYF.

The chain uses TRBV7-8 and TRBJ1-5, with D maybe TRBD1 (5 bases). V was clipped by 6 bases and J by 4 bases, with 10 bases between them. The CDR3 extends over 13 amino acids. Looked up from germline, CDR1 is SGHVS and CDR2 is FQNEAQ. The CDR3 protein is CASSRGGNQPQHF. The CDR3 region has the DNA TGTGCCAGCAGTCGGGGGGGGAATCAGCCCCAGCATTTT.

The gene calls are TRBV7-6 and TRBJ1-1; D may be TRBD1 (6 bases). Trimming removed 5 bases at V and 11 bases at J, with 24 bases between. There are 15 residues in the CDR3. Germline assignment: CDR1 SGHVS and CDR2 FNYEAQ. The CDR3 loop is CASSPTQDRLIFAFF. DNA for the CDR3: TGTGCCAGCAGCCCTACCCAAGACAGGTTGATCTTCGCTTTCTTT.

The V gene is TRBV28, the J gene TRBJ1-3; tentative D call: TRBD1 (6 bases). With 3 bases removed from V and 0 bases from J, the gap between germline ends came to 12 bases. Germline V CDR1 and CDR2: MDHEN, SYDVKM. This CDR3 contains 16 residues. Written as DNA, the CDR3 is TGTGCCAGCAGTTTGAGGGACACCCTCTCTGGAAACACCATATATTTT. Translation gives CASSLRDTLSGNTIYF.

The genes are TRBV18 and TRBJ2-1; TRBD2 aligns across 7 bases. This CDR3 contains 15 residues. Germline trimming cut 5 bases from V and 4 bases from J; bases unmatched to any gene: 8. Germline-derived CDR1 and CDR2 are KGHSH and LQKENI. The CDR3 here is CASSAEAGLYNEQFF. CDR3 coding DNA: TGTGCCAGCTCAGCTGAAGCGGGGTTGTACAATGAGCAGTTCTTC. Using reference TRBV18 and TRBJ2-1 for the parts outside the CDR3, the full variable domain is NAGVMQNPRHLVRRRGQEARLRCSPMKGHSHVYWYRQLPEEGLKFMVYLQKENIIDESGMPKERFSAEFPKEGPSILRIQQVVRGDSAAYFCASSAEAGLYNEQFFGPGTRLTVL.

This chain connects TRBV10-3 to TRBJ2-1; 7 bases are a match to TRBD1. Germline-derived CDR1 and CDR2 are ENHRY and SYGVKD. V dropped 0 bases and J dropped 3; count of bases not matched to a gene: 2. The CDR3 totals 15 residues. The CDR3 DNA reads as TGTGCCATCAGTGAGTCGGGGACAGTCTACAATGAGCAGTTCTTC. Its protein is CAISESGTVYNEQFF.

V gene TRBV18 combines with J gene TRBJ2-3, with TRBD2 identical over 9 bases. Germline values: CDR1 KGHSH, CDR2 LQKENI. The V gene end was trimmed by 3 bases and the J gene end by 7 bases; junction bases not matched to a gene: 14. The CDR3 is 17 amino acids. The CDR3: CASSPLGTSPETNTQYF. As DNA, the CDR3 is TGTGCCAGCTCACCTCTCGGGACTAGCCCCGAGACGAATACGCAGTATTTT. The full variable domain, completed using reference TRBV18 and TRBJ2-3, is NAGVMQNPRHLVRRRGQEARLRCSPMKGHSHVYWYRQLPEEGLKFMVYLQKENIIDESGMPKERFSAEFPKEGPSILRIQQVVRGDSAAYFCASSPLGTSPETNTQYFGPGTRLTVL.

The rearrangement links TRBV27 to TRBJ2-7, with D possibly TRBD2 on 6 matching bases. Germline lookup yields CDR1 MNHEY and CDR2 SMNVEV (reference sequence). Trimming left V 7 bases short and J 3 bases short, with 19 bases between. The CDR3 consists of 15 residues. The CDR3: CASTPTFSGRYEQYF. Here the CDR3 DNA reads TGTGCCAGCACCCCGACCTTTAGCGGTCGCTACGAGCAGTACTTC.

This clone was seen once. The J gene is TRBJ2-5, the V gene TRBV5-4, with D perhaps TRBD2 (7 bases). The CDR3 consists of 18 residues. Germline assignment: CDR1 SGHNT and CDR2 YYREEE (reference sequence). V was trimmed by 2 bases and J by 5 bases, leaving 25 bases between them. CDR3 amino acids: CASSFSWGGASSAETQYF. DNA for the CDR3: TGTGCCAGCAGCTTCTCCTGGGGGGGCGCCAGCTCGGCGGAGACCCAGTACTTC.

The CDR3 DNA reads TGTGCCAGCAGCCAGGTTAGCTCTGGAAACACCATATATTTT. Its translation is CASSQVSSGNTIYF. The rearrangement links TRBV4-2 to TRBJ1-3; the D is unclear. There are 14 residues in the CDR3. The V end was cut by 3 bases, the J end by 0 bases, with 6 bases between. Germline loops: CDR1 LGHNA, CDR2 YNFKEQ.

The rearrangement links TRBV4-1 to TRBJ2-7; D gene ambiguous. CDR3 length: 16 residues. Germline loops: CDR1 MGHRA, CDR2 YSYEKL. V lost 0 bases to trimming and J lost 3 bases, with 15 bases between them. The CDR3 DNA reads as TGCGCCAGCAGCCAAGATCGGCAGTTGACGGGCTACGAGCAGTACTTC. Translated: CASSQDRQLTGYEQYF.